This passage covers 21 T cell receptor beta chains from one sample sequenced in a study of OX40 agonist ivuxolimab in advanced cancers. Profiled with immunoSEQ multiplex PCR; TCRdb holds only in-frame clones, not every one. In the table there are some 85,000 clones, about 91% of which are singletons. Here the sequenced sample was CD4+ or CD8+ T cells sorted from blood, taken in a trial of the OX40 agonist ivuxolimab. The receptors come from an adult with an advanced solid tumor such as melanoma, head and neck, liver or kidney cancer.

The chain has TRBV28 and TRBJ2-5; 10 bases are shared with TRBD2. J gave up 5 bases and V 5 bases, and 8 bases lay outside the gene matches. The CDR3 is made up of 15 amino acids. The V gene's germline CDR1 is MDHEN and CDR2 SYDVKM. CDR3 sequence: CASSGLAGVEETQYF. The CDR3 DNA is TGTGCCAGCAGTGGTCTAGCGGGAGTGGAGGAGACCCAGTACTTC.

The J gene is TRBJ2-1, the V gene TRBV2, with D perhaps matching TRBD2 (5 bases). This CDR3 comprises 11 residues. Germline V gene sequence: CDR1 SNHLY, CDR2 FYNNEI. V dropped 7 bases and J dropped 7 bases, with 8 bases sitting between them. CDR3 in amino acids: CASTSGNEQFF. CDR3 coding DNA: TGTGCCAGCACCAGCGGAAATGAGCAGTTCTTC.

The J gene is TRBJ2-7, the V gene TRBV9; D is uncertain. The CDR3 sequence is 14 residues long. From germline, CDR1 is SGDLS and CDR2 YYNGEE. Trimming shortened V by 0 bases and J by 4 bases, and 11 bases separated the two germline ends. CDR3 region: CASSVAASTYEQYF. For the CDR3, the DNA is TGTGCCAGCAGCGTAGCGGCTTCCACGTACGAGCAGTACTTC.

The V call is TRBV18, the J call TRBJ2-5; D is perhaps TRBD2 (6 bases). Trimming pared 2 bases from V and 5 bases from J, leaving 9 bases between. CDR1 is KGHSH, CDR2 LQKENI, per germline. The CDR3 is 13 residues long. As DNA, the CDR3 is TGTGCCAGCTCACCAGGGGCGGGGGAGACCCAGTACTTC. Amino acids: CASSPGAGETQYF. Variable domain in full (rest from reference TRBV18 and TRBJ2-5): NAGVMQNPRHLVRRRGQEARLRCSPMKGHSHVYWYRQLPEEGLKFMVYLQKENIIDESGMPKERFSAEFPKEGPSILRIQQVVRGDSAAYFCASSPGAGETQYFGPGTRLLVL.

CDR3 loop: CASSLLADNEQFF. DNA for the CDR3: TGTGCCAGTAGTCTACTAGCGGACAATGAGCAGTTCTTC. V and J are TRBV19 and TRBJ2-1; 8 bases fit TRBD2. This CDR3 has 13 amino acids. Per germline, CDR1 LNHDA and CDR2 SQIVND (reference sequence). V lost 5 bases and J lost 5; bases outside the gene matches: 2.

V is TRBV30 and J is TRBJ2-2, with D unresolved. Per germline, CDR1 GTSNPN and CDR2 SVGIG (reference sequence). V lost 5 bases to trimming and J lost 8 bases, with 12 bases between them. The CDR3 loop spans 12 amino acids. In nucleotides, the CDR3 is TGTGCCTGGGGAAATAGAAGGGGGGAGCTGTTTTTT. This translates into CAWGNRRGELFF.

The genes are TRBV7-9 and TRBJ2-3, with D unclear. In germline, CDR1 is SEHNR, CDR2 FQNEAQ (reference sequence). The length of the CDR3 is 10 residues. Trimming pared 8 bases from V and 11 bases from J, leaving 11 bases between. In DNA, the CDR3 is TGTGCCAGCGGATCTTTCGAGCAGTATTTT. It encodes CASGSFEQYF.

This chain uses TRBV10-3 with TRBJ2-1, with 7 nucleotides matching TRBD2. V dropped 3 bases and J dropped 0; count of bases not matched to a gene: 5. This CDR3 has 16 residues. Germline CDR1 reads ENHRY; CDR2 reads SYGVKD. The CDR3 sequence: CAISERAGTSYNEQFF. CDR3 nucleotide sequence: TGTGCCATCAGTGAACGAGCGGGGACCTCCTACAATGAGCAGTTCTTC.

The chain carries TRBV7-2 and TRBJ2-3, with 8 bases identical to TRBD1. The CDR3 is 17 amino acids. The germline CDR1 and CDR2 sequences are SGHTA and FQGNSA. V lost 1 base to trimming and J lost 4 bases; unmatched junction nucleotides: 10. The CDR3 reads CASSLVARGQGPDTQYF. The CDR3 DNA sequence: TGTGCCAGCAGCTTAGTGGCCCGCGGACAGGGACCAGATACGCAGTATTTT.

This clone was observed a few times. The rearrangement links TRBV30 to TRBJ1-2; D uncertain. V lost 0 bases, J lost 8 bases, and 16 bases lay in between. This CDR3 has 14 amino acids. CDR1 GTSNPN and CDR2 SVGIG come from the germline V gene (reference sequence). CDR3 protein: CAWSVPIGPEGYTF. The CDR3 nucleotides are TGTGCCTGGAGTGTACCTATAGGGCCGGAAGGCTACACCTTC.

The gene calls are TRBV28 and TRBJ2-4; either TRBD1 or TRBD2 may supply D (5 bases each). V shed 11 bases and J shed 0 bases, with 11 bases lying between them. This CDR3 is built from 13 residues. Looked up from germline, CDR1 is MDHEN and CDR2 is SYDVKM. The CDR3 reads CAAGGTAKNIQYF. For the CDR3, the DNA is TGTGCCGCAGGTGGGACAGCCAAAAACATTCAGTACTTC.

The genes are TRBV27 and TRBJ2-7; no clear D gene. The CDR3 loop spans 13 amino acids. Trimming shortened V by 4 bases and J by 0 bases, and 7 bases separated the two germline ends. Per germline, CDR1 MNHEY and CDR2 SMNVEV (reference sequence). CDR3 sequence (DNA): TGTGCCAGCAGTTCCGCCGTCTCCTACGAGCAGTACTTC. Protein product: CASSSAVSYEQYF.

The chain joins TRBV19 to TRBJ2-1; 9 bases fit TRBD2. Trimming took 5 bases from V and 8 from J; bases not matched to a gene: 13. CDR1 LNHDA and CDR2 SQIVND come from the germline V gene (reference sequence). The CDR3 is 16 residues long. The CDR3 region is CASSWGGRALVDEQFF. The CDR3 nucleotides read TGTGCCAGTAGTTGGGGCGGGAGGGCCTTAGTTGATGAGCAGTTCTTC.

This clone was recorded only once. The chain links TRBV10-3 to TRBJ2-3; 11 nucleotides line up with TRBD2. Trimming removed 6 bases from V and 5 bases from J; junction bases left unmatched: 19. The CDR3 extends over 19 amino acids. The germline gives CDR1 ENHRY, CDR2 SYGVKD. CDR3 nucleotide sequence: TGTGCCATCAGCGGACAACTAGCGGGAGACCCTAAAGGTGGAGATACGCAGTATTTT. Its protein product is CAISGQLAGDPKGGDTQYF.

The chain has TRBV27 and TRBJ1-5, with 7 bases fitting TRBD1. Germline V gene data show CDR1 as MNHEY and CDR2 as SMNVEV (reference sequence). With V trimmed by 6 bases and J by 2 bases, 4 bases remained unmatched. This CDR3 region has 14 residues. The CDR3: CASRAGTGNQPQHF. CDR3 sequence (DNA): TGTGCCAGCAGGGCCGGGACAGGCAATCAGCCCCAGCATTTT.

This chain connects TRBV6-1 to TRBJ2-6, with D unresolved. Germline-derived CDR1 and CDR2 are MNHNS and SASEGT. Trimming removed 6 bases from V and 1 base from J, with 4 bases in between. The CDR3 spans 13 residues. The CDR3 DNA follows: TGTGCCAGCAGAGCGTCTGGGGCCAACGTCCTGACTTTC. Encoded protein: CASRASGANVLTF.

This chain connects TRBV6-1 to TRBJ2-1; 9 bases map to TRBD1. Germline V gene sequence: CDR1 MNHNS, CDR2 SASEGT. V trimming: 5 bases; J trimming: 8 bases; junction bases outside the gene matches: 10. CDR3 length: 15 residues. The CDR3: CASSTGGFASDEQFF. CDR3 nucleotides: TGTGCCAGCAGTACAGGGGGCTTCGCATCCGATGAGCAGTTCTTC.

The V and J genes are TRBV10-3 and TRBJ2-1; no firm D call. The V end was cut by 2 bases, the J end by 2 bases, with 10 bases between. Germline-derived CDR1 and CDR2 are ENHRY and SYGVKD. This CDR3 comprises 15 residues. The CDR3 DNA follows: TGTGCCATCAGTGAGCCGAATATGGCCTACAATGAGCAGTTCTTC. Its protein product is CAISEPNMAYNEQFF.

The chain is built from TRBV4-1 and TRBJ2-1; possibly TRBD1 for D (6 bases). Trimming removed 4 bases at V and 0 bases at J, with 10 bases between. In germline, CDR1 is MGHRA, CDR2 YSYEKL. This CDR3 has 15 amino acids. CDR3 residues: CASSLGHISYNEQFF. CDR3 bases: TGCGCCAGCAGCCTGGGACACATCTCCTACAATGAGCAGTTCTTC.

This chain uses TRBV18 with TRBJ2-2; TRBD1 might be the D (6 bases). The CDR3 is made up of 16 amino acids. With 4 bases removed from V and 2 bases from J, the gap between germline ends came to 14 bases. The germline V gene has CDR1 KGHSH and CDR2 LQKENI. The CDR3 protein is CASSLQGQLNTGELFF. As DNA, the CDR3 is TGTGCCAGCTCACTCCAAGGACAGCTTAACACCGGGGAGCTGTTTTTT. Based on the CDR3 plus reference TRBV18 and TRBJ2-2, the full variable domain is NAGVMQNPRHLVRRRGQEARLRCSPMKGHSHVYWYRQLPEEGLKFMVYLQKENIIDESGMPKERFSAEFPKEGPSILRIQQVVRGDSAAYFCASSLQGQLNTGELFFGEGSRLTVL.

This clone was observed a few times. This sequence joins TRBV27 and TRBJ1-5, with D unresolved. The CDR3 extends over 12 amino acids. The ends were cut back, 6 bases at V and 1 base at J, with 4 bases in the middle. CDR1 MNHEY and CDR2 SMNVEV come from the germline V gene (reference sequence). The CDR3 loop is CASRPSNQPQHF. CDR3 DNA sequence: TGTGCCAGCAGACCAAGCAATCAGCCCCAGCATTTT.